What follows are 16 T cell receptor beta chains derived from one specimen sequenced in a study of blood T cell repertoires in COVID-19. Assay used: immunoSEQ multiplex PCR; TCRdb lists only in-frame clones, some missing. The data hold about 80,000 clones, with 60% to 85% observed a single time. Sequencing input: peripheral blood. The receptors shown here come from a human donor in a cohort sampled during active COVID-19.

This clone was seen a few times. This chain connects TRBV27 to TRBJ1-2; 8 positions match TRBD1. Germline lookup yields CDR1 MNHEY and CDR2 SMNVEV (reference sequence). Germline trimming cut 3 bases from V and 7 bases from J; bases unmatched to any gene: 1. This CDR3 is built from 12 residues. CDR3 residues: CASSFTGGGYTF. DNA of the CDR3: TGTGCCAGCAGTTTCACAGGGGGTGGCTACACCTTC.

The sample holds a few counts of this clone. The gene calls are TRBV3-1 (or the pseudogene TRBV3-2) and TRBJ1-1; no clear D gene. This CDR3 contains 13 residues. Per the germline V gene, CDR1 is LGHDT and CDR2 is YNNKEL (reference sequence). The V end was cut by 1 base, the J end by 0 bases, with 3 bases between. CDR3: CASSQAMNTEAFF. In DNA, the CDR3 is TGTGCCAGCAGCCAAGCAATGAACACTGAAGCTTTCTTT.

The chain recombines TRBV9 with TRBJ2-7; 10 bases agree with TRBD2. The germline CDR1 and CDR2 sequences are SGDLS and YYNGEE. The V segment lost 3 bases and the J segment 0 bases; nucleotides outside the gene matches: 3. The CDR3 runs to 15 residues. The CDR3, as DNA: TGTGCCAGCAGCGCTCTAGCGGGGGACTCCTACGAGCAGTACTTC. It specifies CASSALAGDSYEQYF.

The chain joins TRBV19 to TRBJ1-1; D is unclear. Germline loops: CDR1 LNHDA, CDR2 SQIVND (reference sequence). The CDR3 contains 10 residues. Deletions cut 9 bases from V and 6 bases from J, with 8 bases between. The CDR3 spells CARAKSEAFF. The CDR3 nucleotides are TGTGCCAGGGCAAAGTCTGAAGCTTTCTTT.

The V call is TRBV6-2 or TRBV6-3, the J call TRBJ2-2, with 9 bases identical to TRBD1. This CDR3 spans 16 amino acids. Germline V gene data show CDR1 as MNHEY and CDR2 as SVGEGT. The trim removed 4 bases at V and 4 bases at J, leaving 7 bases unmatched. The CDR3: CASSSLGTGFTGELFF. The CDR3 DNA sequence: TGTGCCAGCAGTTCCCTCGGGACAGGGTTCACCGGGGAGCTGTTTTTT.

Ten or more counts support this clone. CDR3 in DNA: TGTGCCAGCAGCCAAGAGGATGGGGGCCAGAGCTATGGCTACACCTTC. Translated, it gives CASSQEDGGQSYGYTF. This chain links TRBV4-2 with TRBJ1-2, with D possibly TRBD1 on 6 matching bases. Germline V lookup: CDR1 LGHNA, CDR2 YNFKEQ. V dropped 0 bases and J dropped 4 bases, with 15 bases sitting between them. The CDR3 runs to 16 residues.

V and J are TRBV15 and TRBJ2-1; TRBD2 agrees at 11 bases. Germline V gene lookup returns CDR1 LNHNV and CDR2 YYDKDF (reference sequence). The trim removed 0 bases at V and 3 bases at J, leaving 7 bases unmatched. CDR3 length: 18 residues. CDR3 sequence: CATSRDGTSGSFYNEQFF. The CDR3 DNA is TGTGCCACCAGCAGAGATGGTACTAGCGGGAGCTTCTACAATGAGCAGTTCTTC.

V usage is TRBV5-4 and J usage is TRBJ2-5, with TRBD1 matching over 10 bases. Germline assignment: CDR1 SGHNT and CDR2 YYREEE (reference sequence). After removal of 2 bases from V and 4 bases from J, the junction contained 5 bases not matched to a gene. The CDR3 sequence is 15 residues long. CDR3 nucleotides: TGTGCCAGCAGCTTCGGGACAGGGGAAAGAGAGACCCAGTACTTC. Protein: CASSFGTGERETQYF.

This clone was recorded a few times. The chain couples TRBV6-5 to TRBJ2-5; 10 bases are shared with TRBD2. From germline, CDR1 is MNHEY and CDR2 SVGAGI. This CDR3 spans 16 amino acids. V shed 2 bases, J shed 1 base, and the junction held 4 bases outside the gene matches. Here the CDR3 DNA reads TGTGCCAGCAGTTACCTAGCGGGGGCGAGCCAAGAGACCCAGTACTTC. Amino acids: CASSYLAGASQETQYF.

The genes are TRBV6-2 or TRBV6-3 and TRBJ2-1; TRBD2 aligns across 10 bases. The CDR3 runs 17 residues. V lost 6 bases, J lost 0 bases, and 8 bases stayed unmatched. Germline loops: CDR1 MNHEY, CDR2 SVGEGT. As DNA, the CDR3 is TGTGCCAGCAGCACGGGACTAGCGTCTAGCTCCTACAATGAGCAGTTCTTC. Residues: CASSTGLASSSYNEQFF.

This chain uses TRBV12-3 or TRBV12-4 with TRBJ2-7; no definite D call. Trimming removed 5 bases at V and 2 bases at J, with 7 bases between. The CDR3 length is 12 residues. The CDR3 DNA reads as TGTGCCAGCAGTCCTGGGCCCTACGAGCAGTACTTC. Translation: CASSPGPYEQYF.

The chain carries TRBV27 and TRBJ1-1; 10 nucleotides align to TRBD1. Per the germline V gene, CDR1 is MNHEY and CDR2 is SMNVEV (reference sequence). CDR3 length: 15 residues. J lost 7 bases, V lost 4 bases, and 9 bases had no gene match. CDR3 nucleotide sequence: TGTGCCAGCAGTTCCAGGACAGGGGGAAGGGATGAAGCTTTCTTT. Residues: CASSSRTGGRDEAFF.

This clone was seen repeatedly, ten times or more. The same CDR3 also results from other DNA sequences found in this sample. The rearrangement joins TRBV5-1 to TRBJ2-7, with D possibly matching TRBD1 (5 bases). CDR1 is SGHRS and CDR2 is YFSETQ in the germline V gene. Trimming took off 0 bases at V and 5 bases at J, with 6 bases between the two ends. The length of the CDR3 is 12 residues. The CDR3 nucleotides are TGCGCCAGCAGCTTGGTAGGGGACGAGCAGTACTTC. It translates to CASSLVGDEQYF.

This clone is medium-sized (0.01 to 0.1%) within its sample. This chain joins TRBV14 and TRBJ2-3, with TRBD2 as a possible D gene (6 bases). Germline CDR1 and CDR2: SGHDN and FVKESK. The CDR3 has 17 amino acids. V was cut by 0 bases and J by 3 bases, with 16 bases left in between. CDR3 protein: CASSQDPVGLSTDTQYF. CDR3 bases: TGTGCCAGCAGCCAAGATCCCGTGGGACTTTCTACAGATACGCAGTATTTT.

The chain is built from TRBV6-2 or TRBV6-3 and TRBJ2-5; no firm D call. The CDR3 length is 11 residues. Looked up from germline, CDR1 is MNHEY and CDR2 is SVGEGT. V was clipped by 5 bases and J by 3 bases, with 4 bases between them. Here the CDR3 DNA reads TGTGCCAGCAGTATCGAAGAGACCCAGTACTTC. It translates to CASSIEETQYF.

CDR3 residues: CASSLAGNTEAFF. CDR3 nucleotides: TGTGCCAGCAGCTTGGCCGGGAACACTGAAGCTTTCTTT. This chain uses TRBV5-4 with TRBJ1-1; D uncertain. From germline, CDR1 is SGHNT and CDR2 YYREEE (reference sequence). There are 13 residues in the CDR3. V lost 0 bases, J lost 1 base, and 4 bases lay in between.